Shown below are 25 T cell receptor beta chains from a single sample sequenced in a study of T cell responses to AZD1222 COVID-19 vaccine. The assay was immunoSEQ multiplex PCR, and TCRdb's table has in-frame clones only and misses some. The sample lists roughly 150,000 clones, 80% to 95% seen once, with about 3.8% in the top ten. Sequencing was performed on peripheral blood, taken on day 0 of AZD1222 vaccination. All receptors come from an adult in good health.

The chain couples TRBV11-2 to TRBJ2-1; D unclear. The germline V and J ends were trimmed by 0 bases and 7 bases, with 10 bases remaining between them. Germline V gene sequence: CDR1 SGHAT, CDR2 FQNNGV. The CDR3 covers 14 residues. In DNA, the CDR3 is TGTGCCAGCAGCTTAGACCGCGTTGCTAATGAGCAGTTCTTC. Protein product: CASSLDRVANEQFF.

Concerning this clone itself: Other DNA variants within this sample encode the same CDR3. CDR3 sequence: CSASRGSEAFF. CDR3 in DNA: TGCAGTGCTAGTCGCGGGAGTGAAGCTTTCTTT. The V and J genes are TRBV20-1 and TRBJ1-1; no reliable D call. CDR1 is DFQATT and CDR2 is SNEGSKA in the germline V gene (reference sequence). Trimming removed 3 bases from V and 7 bases from J, with 9 bases in between. This CDR3 has 11 amino acids.

The chain uses TRBV5-1 and TRBJ2-3; D tentatively fits TRBD1 or TRBD2 (5 bases each). Germline values: CDR1 SGHRS, CDR2 YFSETQ. The CDR3 is made up of 20 amino acids. The ends were cut back, 4 bases at V and 4 bases at J, with 31 bases in the middle. The CDR3 region has the DNA TGCGCCAGCAGCCCCCGACAAGGAGCAGTGGGGGAGCATGTCGCAGATACGCAGTATTTT. Protein product: CASSPRQGAVGEHVADTQYF.

This chain connects TRBV6-5 to TRBJ1-2; 7 bases line up with TRBD1. The CDR3 spans 13 residues. In germline, CDR1 is MNHEY, CDR2 SVGAGI. J was trimmed by 8 bases and V by 7 bases; bases with no gene match: 10. DNA of the CDR3: TGTGCCAGCACCCCGGACAGGAGTCGAGGCTACACCTTC. Translation: CASTPDRSRGYTF.

The chain recombines TRBV2 with TRBJ1-4; 8 positions match TRBD1. The germline V gene has CDR1 SNHLY and CDR2 FYNNEI. There are 13 residues in the CDR3. The ends lost 7 bases at V and 4 bases at J; junction bases unmatched: 2. The CDR3 protein is CASTGQGNEKLFF. The CDR3 DNA sequence: TGTGCCAGCACTGGACAGGGTAATGAAAAACTGTTTTTT. The entire variable domain, with the rest obtained from reference TRBV2 and TRBJ1-4, is as follows: EPEVTQTPSHQVTQMGQEVILRCVPISNHLYFYWYRQILGQKVEFLVSFYNNEISEKSEIFDDQFSVERPDGSNFTLKIRSTKLEDSAMYFCASTGQGNEKLFFGSGTQLSVL.

The rearrangement joins TRBV6-2 or TRBV6-3 to TRBJ1-1, with D maybe TRBD1 (5 bases). The V end lost 2 bases, the J end lost 9 bases, and 16 bases lay between the germline ends. CDR1 is MNHEY and CDR2 is SVGEGT in the germline V gene. The CDR3 spans 14 residues. The CDR3 nucleotides read TGTGCCAGCAGTTACAGTTCGGGGGTCCTAAAAGCTTTCTTT. Translation: CASSYSSGVLKAFF.

The chain is built from TRBV4-1 and TRBJ2-7; no reliable D call. This CDR3 is built from 13 residues. Deletions cut 1 base from V and 3 bases from J, with 7 bases between. CDR1 MGHRA and CDR2 YSYEKL come from the germline V gene. CDR3 sequence (DNA): TGCGCCAGCAGCCAAGGAGGATTCTACGAGCAGTACTTC. Residues: CASSQGGFYEQYF.

As DNA, the CDR3 is TGTGCCATCAGTGAGTCGACTCAGGGAATGCGCGAGCAGTACTTC. Translating gives CAISESTQGMREQYF. V usage is TRBV10-3 and J usage is TRBJ2-7, with D perhaps TRBD1 (5 bases). The CDR3 spans 15 residues. Germline V gene data show CDR1 as ENHRY and CDR2 as SYGVKD. Trimming shortened V by 0 bases and J by 6 bases, and 15 bases separated the two germline ends.

This clone was found once. V gene TRBV5-1 combines with J gene TRBJ2-2; 7 bases agree with TRBD2. Germline CDR1 and CDR2: SGHRS and YFSETQ. Trimming cost V 3 bases and J 1 base; bases outside gene matches: 3. CDR3 length: 15 amino acids. The CDR3: CASSSGLENTGELFF. CDR3 coding DNA: TGCGCCAGCAGCTCCGGACTAGAGAACACCGGGGAGCTGTTTTTT.

The rearrangement links TRBV6-6 to TRBJ2-5, with D possibly TRBD1 on 5 matching bases. CDR3 length: 14 residues. The V end lost 6 bases, the J end lost 1 base, and 12 bases lay between the germline ends. Germline values: CDR1 MNHNY, CDR2 SVGAGI (reference sequence). CDR3 coding DNA: TGTGCCAGCAGACCGACAGTTCTCCAAGAGACCCAGTACTTC. Translating gives CASRPTVLQETQYF.

This sequence joins TRBV6-2 or TRBV6-3 and TRBJ2-7; no firm D call. The length of the CDR3 is 18 residues. The ends were cut back, 0 bases at V and 3 bases at J, with 21 bases in the middle. Germline assignment: CDR1 MNHEY and CDR2 SVGEGT. The CDR3 loop is CASSYSTTFPQLDYEQYF. CDR3 coding DNA: TGTGCCAGCAGTTACTCGACAACTTTCCCCCAGCTTGACTACGAGCAGTACTTC.

Here the CDR3 DNA reads TGTGCCAGCAGCCAACCGGGACGGTTGAACACTGAAGCTTTCTTT. It codes for CASSQPGRLNTEAFF. V and J are TRBV21-1 and TRBJ1-1. TRBV21-1 is described as a pseudogene. This CDR3 has 15 residues.

This chain connects TRBV11-2 to TRBJ1-6; 7 nucleotides agree with TRBD1. This CDR3 region has 14 residues. J lost 5 bases, V lost 6 bases, and 4 bases had no gene match. Germline V gives CDR1 SGHAT, CDR2 FQNNGV. Here the CDR3 DNA reads TGTGCCAGCAGTCGGGACAGAGATAATTCACCCCTCCACTTT. The encoded protein is CASSRDRDNSPLHF.

The chain uses TRBV2 and TRBJ2-5; TRBD1 agrees at 11 bases. The trim removed 3 bases at V and 2 bases at J, leaving 5 bases unmatched. The CDR3 loop spans 16 amino acids. From germline, CDR1 is SNHLY and CDR2 FYNNEI. Written as DNA, the CDR3 is TGTGCCAGCAGTGATGTTGGGACAGGGGGGCAAGAGACCCAGTACTTC. This translates into CASSDVGTGGQETQYF.

The gene calls are TRBV27 and TRBJ1-6; 9 bases align to TRBD1. Germline CDR1 and CDR2: MNHEY and SMNVEV (reference sequence). The CDR3 is made up of 15 amino acids. After removal of 6 bases from V and 8 bases from J, the junction contained 8 bases not matched to a gene. CDR3 amino acids: CASSPDRGTYSPLHF. The CDR3 DNA reads TGTGCCAGCAGCCCTGACAGGGGGACCTATTCACCCCTCCACTTT.

V usage is TRBV6-6 and J usage is TRBJ1-5; TRBD1 matches 7 bases. The J segment lost 5 bases and the V segment lost 9 bases, leaving 10 bases of the junction unmatched. The CDR3 contains 14 residues. In germline, CDR1 is MNHNY, CDR2 SVGAGI (reference sequence). The CDR3 DNA is TGTGCCAGTAACAGGGGTTTACGGGATCAGCCCCAGCATTTT. It encodes CASNRGLRDQPQHF.

The chain links TRBV6-2 or TRBV6-3 to TRBJ2-5; 12 nucleotides line up with TRBD2. The junction had 6 bases not matched to a gene; V was cut back by 5 bases and J by 5 bases. Looked up from germline, CDR1 is MNHEY and CDR2 is SVGEGT. This CDR3 contains 15 residues. This CDR3 reads CASSPGLAGMETQYF. The CDR3 DNA follows: TGTGCCAGCAGTCCCGGACTAGCGGGAATGGAGACCCAGTACTTC.

The V and J genes are TRBV19 and TRBJ2-3, with 8 bases lining up with TRBD2. V gave up 5 bases and J gave up 4 bases; unmatched junction bases: 11. CDR1 and CDR2 (germline): LNHDA, SQIVND (reference sequence). The CDR3 is made up of 16 amino acids. The CDR3 region has the DNA TGTGCCAGTAGTGCCCCGGGTCGGGAGGGGTCAGATACGCAGTATTTT. Translating gives CASSAPGREGSDTQYF.

V usage is TRBV11-1 and J usage is TRBJ1-1; D may be TRBD1 (6 bases). This CDR3 comprises 16 residues. Per germline, CDR1 SGHAT and CDR2 FQDESV (reference sequence). V lost 0 bases and J lost 0, with 11 bases in between. CDR3 sequence: CASSLAGGRLNTEAFF. CDR3 nucleotide sequence: TGTGCCAGCAGCTTAGCGGGGGGCCGACTGAACACTGAAGCTTTCTTT.

The rearrangement joins TRBV28 to TRBJ1-1; no reliable D call. Germline V gives CDR1 MDHEN, CDR2 SYDVKM. The germline V and J ends were trimmed by 5 bases and 5 bases, with 15 bases remaining between them. The CDR3 has 14 residues. Here the CDR3 DNA reads TGTGCCAGCAGTCCCCCGAGGGATGGGACTGAAGCTTTCTTT. Its protein product is CASSPPRDGTEAFF.

The V and J genes are TRBV5-1 and TRBJ2-7, with 11 bases fitting TRBD1. The V gene's germline CDR1 is SGHRS and CDR2 YFSETQ. The CDR3 consists of 15 residues. With V trimmed by 3 bases and J by 3 bases, 5 bases remained unmatched. The CDR3 DNA follows: TGCGCCAGCAGCTGGGGAGGGACAGGGGGCTACGAGCAGTACTTC. Translating it yields CASSWGGTGGYEQYF.

V usage is TRBV6-5 and J usage is TRBJ2-7; TRBD1 is a possible D gene (6 bases). The CDR3 sequence is 13 residues long. The V and J ends lost 5 bases and 6 bases respectively, with 14 bases between them. From germline, CDR1 is MNHEY and CDR2 SVGAGI. The CDR3 protein is CASSPQDRSEQYF. DNA for the CDR3: TGTGCCAGCAGTCCCCAAGACAGGTCCGAGCAGTACTTC.

The rearrangement links TRBV5-8 to TRBJ2-1; TRBD2 matches at 7 bases. Germline CDR1 SGHTS, CDR2 YDEGEE. J gave up 8 bases and V 4 bases, and 6 bases lay outside the gene matches. This CDR3 has 13 amino acids. Written as DNA, the CDR3 is TGTGCCAGCAGCGCCGGGACTAAACATGAGCAGTTCTTC. Protein: CASSAGTKHEQFF.

The chain couples TRBV11-2 to TRBJ2-7; TRBD1 matches at 8 bases. CDR3 length: 15 residues. The germline gives CDR1 SGHAT, CDR2 FQNNGV. V was clipped by 3 bases and J by 6 bases; unmatched bases: 10. The CDR3 sequence is CASSFADRVRVEQYF. CDR3 in DNA: TGTGCCAGCAGCTTCGCGGACAGGGTACGGGTCGAGCAGTACTTC. Full variable domain (remainder filled in from reference TRBV11-2 and TRBJ2-7): EAGVAQSPRYKIIEKRQSVAFWCNPISGHATLYWYQQILGQGPKLLIQFQNNGVVDDSQLPKDRFSAERLKGVDSTLKIQPAKLEDSAVYLCASSFADRVRVEQYFGPGTRLTVT.

The CDR3 here is CASSYSDTQYF. For the CDR3, the DNA is TGTGCCAGCAGTTACTCAGATACGCAGTATTTT. V gene TRBV6-5 combines with J gene TRBJ2-3; D remains unclear. This CDR3 is 11 amino acids long. CDR1 is MNHEY and CDR2 is SVGAGI in the germline V gene. Trimming took 0 bases from V and 5 from J, leaving 0 bases between them.